This TCR beta chain emerged from a study of blood T cell repertoires in COVID-19. The wider study: Collection of acute and convalescent COVID-19 samples took place in the United States, Italy and Spain.

This clone occurred a few times. V lost 4 bases to trimming and J lost 4 bases, with 7 bases between them. CDR3 length equals 12 residues. Germline CDR1 reads SNHLY; CDR2 reads FYNNEI. The authors' processing: For nucleated cells, counts were estimated from reference gene primer amplification. Only in-frame clones appear in the TCRdb table, and some are missing; sequencing was by immunoSEQ multiplex PCR. The V and J calls and the clone size are those of that table, but D and trimming were determined from the DNA. The sample carries around 170,000 clones, over 70% recorded once. The chain uses TRBV2 and TRBJ2-5; D is perhaps TRBD1 (6 bases). This sequence was found in an older woman with acute or convalescent COVID-19. Sequences were obtained from peripheral blood. In DNA, the CDR3 is TGTGCCAGCAGTGGGGGGCCAGAGACCCAGTACTTC. It translates to CASSGGPETQYF.